The 27 T cell receptor beta chains below were found in one sample sequenced in a study of blood T cell repertoires in COVID-19. TCRdb's copy holds only in-frame clones and misses some; the assay was immunoSEQ multiplex PCR. The table has some 87,000 clones, 60% to 85% seen once. Sequencing used peripheral blood. These receptors were obtained from a middle-aged man who had recovered from COVID-19.

J is TRBJ1-2 and V is TRBV28; D perhaps matches TRBD1 (6 bases). This CDR3 is built from 13 residues. Trimming took 6 bases from V and 4 from J, leaving 12 bases between them. The germline V gene encodes CDR1 MDHEN and CDR2 SYDVKM. CDR3 residues: CASSVTGVYGYTF. The CDR3, as DNA: TGTGCCAGCAGCGTGACAGGAGTCTATGGCTACACCTTC.

This chain connects TRBV29-1 to TRBJ1-2; 8 bases agree with TRBD1. This CDR3 has 14 amino acids. V was clipped by 4 bases and J by 1 base; unmatched bases: 5. Germline V lookup: CDR1 SQVTM, CDR2 ANQGSEA. The CDR3 spells CSVGGQADNYGYTF. The CDR3 region has the DNA TGCAGCGTTGGGGGACAGGCAGATAACTATGGCTACACCTTC.

The V call is TRBV30, the J call TRBJ1-1; D unresolved. CDR3 length equals 13 residues. CDR1 is GTSNPN, CDR2 SVGIG, per germline (reference sequence). Deletions cut 4 bases from V and 1 base from J, with 10 bases between. In DNA, the CDR3 is TGTGCCTGGAAGAGACCGGGGAACACTGAAGCTTTCTTT. This codes for CAWKRPGNTEAFF.

The V call is TRBV5-4, the J call TRBJ2-2, with D possibly matching TRBD1 (7 bases). The CDR3 consists of 15 residues. Trimming removed 3 bases from V and 4 bases from J, with 13 bases in between. The germline V gene encodes CDR1 SGHNT and CDR2 YYREEE (reference sequence). The DNA for the CDR3 is TGTGCCAGCAGCTCCCGACAGGGAGGCACCGGGGAGCTGTTTTTT. It encodes CASSSRQGGTGELFF.

V usage is TRBV19 and J usage is TRBJ2-7; 8 bases agree with TRBD1. Germline CDR1 and CDR2: LNHDA and SQIVND (reference sequence). The V and J ends lost 5 bases and 5 bases, in that order; junction bases with no gene match: 11. This CDR3 region has 15 residues. The CDR3: CASSVTGTGPNEQYF. CDR3 in DNA: TGTGCCAGTAGTGTCACCGGGACAGGACCTAACGAGCAGTACTTC.

V is TRBV27 and J is TRBJ1-6; D gene uncertain. The germline V gene has CDR1 MNHEY and CDR2 SMNVEV (reference sequence). The V end was cut by 0 bases, the J end by 7 bases, with 16 bases between. The CDR3 length is 17 residues. CDR3 sequence reads: CASSLSIRGGKNSPLHF. The CDR3, as DNA: TGTGCCAGCAGTTTATCAATCCGGGGAGGGAAAAATTCACCCCTCCACTTT.

The chain combines TRBV10-3 with TRBJ2-7; tentatively, D is TRBD2 (5 bases). Germline assignment: CDR1 ENHRY and CDR2 SYGVKD. The CDR3 extends over 11 amino acids. Trimming took 11 bases from V and 7 from J, leaving 15 bases between them. The CDR3 here is CAARSTGEQYF. DNA for the CDR3: TGTGCCGCCAGGTCAACGGGAGAGCAGTACTTC.

The rearrangement joins TRBV10-1 to TRBJ2-3; TRBD1 might be the D (6 bases). This CDR3 is built from 13 residues. Looked up from germline, CDR1 is WNHNN and CDR2 is SYGVQD (reference sequence). V lost 7 bases to trimming and J lost 4 bases, with 12 bases between them. CDR3 loop: CASTPQGPDTQYF. Written as DNA, the CDR3 is TGCGCCAGCACTCCCCAGGGGCCAGATACGCAGTATTTT.

V is TRBV11-2 and J is TRBJ2-7; 9 positions agree with TRBD1. With V trimmed by 3 bases and J by 4 bases, 4 bases remained unmatched. The CDR3 totals 14 residues. CDR1 and CDR2 from the germline V gene are SGHAT and FQNNGV. The CDR3 bases are TGTGCCAGCAGCTTTCCGGGACAGGGTTACGAGCAGTACTTC. Protein sequence: CASSFPGQGYEQYF. The complete variable domain, with remaining parts taken from reference TRBV11-2 and TRBJ2-7, reads EAGVAQSPRYKIIEKRQSVAFWCNPISGHATLYWYQQILGQGPKLLIQFQNNGVVDDSQLPKDRFSAERLKGVDSTLKIQPAKLEDSAVYLCASSFPGQGYEQYFGPGTRLTVT.

The chain carries TRBV27 and TRBJ2-7; TRBD1 matches 9 bases. The CDR3 extends over 14 amino acids. CDR1 and CDR2 from the germline V gene are MNHEY and SMNVEV (reference sequence). Trimming removed 5 bases from V and 7 bases from J; junction bases left unmatched: 9. The CDR3 DNA follows: TGTGCCAGCAGTCCGTGGGACAGGGTGTGGGAGCAGTACTTC. Translated, it gives CASSPWDRVWEQYF.

The gene calls are TRBV9 and TRBJ1-1; 7 bases are a match to TRBD1. CDR1 is SGDLS, CDR2 YYNGEE, per germline. Trimming took 4 bases from V and 1 from J; bases not matched to a gene: 4. The CDR3 loop spans 14 amino acids. In DNA, the CDR3 is TGTGCCAGCAGCCCGACAGGGCAGAACACTGAAGCTTTCTTT. Translation gives CASSPTGQNTEAFF.

This chain uses TRBV18 with TRBJ1-1; D possibly corresponds to TRBD1 (5 bases). Germline V gives CDR1 KGHSH, CDR2 LQKENI. Between the trimmed V and J ends, which lost 6 bases and 2 bases, there was a span of 19 bases. CDR3 length equals 16 residues. CDR3 nucleotide sequence: TGTGCCAGCTCTCTTGGAACGGGGGATCTTAACACTGAAGCTTTCTTT. It specifies CASSLGTGDLNTEAFF.

This clone appeared a single time. The J gene is TRBJ1-5, the V gene TRBV6-6; unclear D gene. The V and J ends lost 2 bases and 4 bases respectively, with 3 bases between them. Germline V CDR1 and CDR2: MNHNY, SVGAGI (reference sequence). The CDR3 consists of 12 residues. The CDR3: CASSYANQPQHF. DNA for the CDR3: TGTGCCAGCAGTTACGCGAATCAGCCCCAGCATTTT.

The V gene is TRBV7-2, the J gene TRBJ2-1, with 8 positions matching TRBD2. Germline loops: CDR1 SGHTA, CDR2 FQGNSA. The CDR3 covers 15 residues. The ends lost 1 base at V and 2 bases at J; junction bases unmatched: 1. CDR3 in DNA: TGTGCCAGCAGCTTAGTAGCGGGGACCTACAATGAGCAGTTCTTC. Residues: CASSLVAGTYNEQFF.

The sample holds a few counts of this clone. This chain uses TRBV3-1 (or the pseudogene TRBV3-2) with TRBJ1-2; a possible D gene is TRBD1 (5 bases). Trimming took off 4 bases at V and 6 bases at J, with 9 bases between the two ends. Germline values: CDR1 LGHDT, CDR2 YNNKEL (reference sequence). The CDR3 has 12 amino acids. CDR3 sequence: CASSRRVDGYTF. For the CDR3, the DNA is TGTGCCAGCAGCCGCAGGGTGGATGGCTACACCTTC.

V and J are TRBV2 and TRBJ2-5; 7 nucleotides align to TRBD1. Germline CDR1 reads SNHLY; CDR2 reads FYNNEI. Germline trimming cut 5 bases from V and 7 bases from J; bases unmatched to any gene: 7. This CDR3 spans 13 amino acids. Here the CDR3 reads CASSPQGIGTQYF. The CDR3 nucleotides are TGTGCCAGCAGTCCACAGGGGATAGGGACCCAGTACTTC.

The V gene is TRBV10-1, the J gene TRBJ2-1, with TRBD2 matching 12 bases. The CDR3 is 15 amino acids. J was trimmed by 7 bases and V by 4 bases; bases with no gene match: 5. Germline V gene lookup returns CDR1 WNHNN and CDR2 SYGVQD (reference sequence). For the CDR3, the DNA is TGCGCCAGCAGTGGACGACTAGCGGGAGTAAATGAGCAGTTCTTC. Its protein is CASSGRLAGVNEQFF.

The chain employs TRBV5-1 and TRBJ2-7; D is ambiguous. The V gene lost 1 base and the J gene lost 2 bases, with 7 bases spanning the gap. The CDR3 is 13 residues long. The germline gives CDR1 SGHRS, CDR2 YFSETQ. The CDR3 loop reads CASSLPDPYEQYF. The CDR3 DNA follows: TGCGCCAGCAGCTTGCCAGATCCCTACGAGCAGTACTTC.

The rearrangement joins TRBV27 to TRBJ2-1; 11 positions match TRBD2. Germline lookup yields CDR1 MNHEY and CDR2 SMNVEV (reference sequence). Unmatched junction bases numbered 15, after V lost 5 bases and J lost 3 bases. The CDR3 has 19 amino acids. The CDR3 spells CASSPTLSGRETFYNEQFF. The CDR3, as DNA: TGTGCCAGCAGTCCAACGCTTAGCGGGAGGGAGACGTTCTACAATGAGCAGTTCTTC.

The rearrangement uses TRBV4-3 and TRBJ1-4, with D maybe TRBD1 (6 bases). The length of the CDR3 is 20 residues. Germline V gene data show CDR1 as LGHNA and CDR2 as YSLEER. V was shortened by 0 bases and J by 0 bases, with 20 bases between the two germline ends. The CDR3 nucleotides are TGCGCCAGCAGCCAAGATATGCAGACAGGAAAACTGACAACTAATGAAAAACTGTTTTTT. This codes for CASSQDMQTGKLTTNEKLFF.

The CDR3 reads CASSLTPDSTDYNEQFF. Written as DNA, the CDR3 is TGTGCCAGCAGCTTAACCCCAGACTCGACAGACTACAATGAGCAGTTCTTC. The rearrangement links TRBV7-3 to TRBJ2-1; D may be TRBD1 (5 bases). There are 17 residues in the CDR3. The V end lost 0 bases, the J end lost 3 bases, and 15 bases lay between the germline ends. The V gene's germline CDR1 is SGHTA and CDR2 FQGTGA.

CDR3 residues: CASSSEDRGREKLFF. The CDR3 DNA reads as TGTGCCAGCAGCTCCGAGGACAGGGGAAGGGAAAAACTGTTTTTT. The chain combines TRBV3-1 (or the pseudogene TRBV3-2) with TRBJ1-4, with 9 bases lining up with TRBD1. The length of the CDR3 is 15 residues. Germline V gives CDR1 LGHDT, CDR2 YNNKEL (reference sequence). Germline trimming cut 5 bases from V and 8 bases from J; bases unmatched to any gene: 9.

This clone has just a few counts. In nucleotides, the CDR3 is TGTGCCAGCAGCCGCTTGAACTATCAGTCACCCCTCCACTTT. Protein: CASSRLNYQSPLHF. The gene calls are TRBV11-2 and TRBJ1-6, with no clear D. Germline V gives CDR1 SGHAT, CDR2 FQNNGV. This CDR3 has 14 residues. Trimming cost V 5 bases and J 10 bases, with 15 bases left between them.

The chain uses TRBV29-1 and TRBJ1-2; D unclear. Trimming shortened V by 6 bases and J by 2 bases, and 10 bases separated the two germline ends. Germline assignment: CDR1 SQVTM and CDR2 ANQGSEA. This CDR3 is built from 12 residues. CDR3 protein: CSVGAGNYGYTF. The CDR3 coding sequence is TGCAGCGTGGGCGCGGGGAACTATGGCTACACCTTC. The variable domain in full, with the rest retrieved from reference TRBV29-1 and TRBJ1-2, is SAVISQKPSRDICQRGTSLTIQCQVDSQVTMMFWYRQQPGQSLTLIATANQGSEATYESGFVIDKFPISRPNLTFSTLTVSNMSPEDSSIYLCSVGAGNYGYTFGSGTRLTVV.

The rearrangement links TRBV29-1 to TRBJ1-5; TRBD1 agrees at 7 bases. V lost 8 bases and J lost 6; bases outside the gene matches: 7. This CDR3 is 12 amino acids long. Germline V gene data show CDR1 as SQVTM and CDR2 as ANQGSEA. The CDR3 DNA reads as TGCAGCACGTGGCAGGGGGTTCAGCCCCAGCATTTT. Its protein is CSTWQGVQPQHF. The full variable domain, rest sourced from reference TRBV29-1 and TRBJ1-5, is SAVISQKPSRDICQRGTSLTIQCQVDSQVTMMFWYRQQPGQSLTLIATANQGSEATYESGFVIDKFPISRPNLTFSTLTVSNMSPEDSSIYLCSTWQGVQPQHFGDGTRLSIL.

This clone has just one count. The chain has TRBV2 and TRBJ2-4; perhaps TRBD2 as D (5 bases). Germline CDR1 and CDR2: SNHLY and FYNNEI. This CDR3 has 15 residues. Trimming removed 3 bases from V and 0 bases from J, with 9 bases in between. CDR3 in amino acids: CASSDERLAKNIQYF. The CDR3 DNA sequence: TGTGCCAGCAGTGATGAGCGGCTAGCCAAAAACATTCAGTACTTC.

The chain combines TRBV3-1 (or the pseudogene TRBV3-2) with TRBJ1-2; D ambiguous. This CDR3 spans 11 amino acids. Per germline, CDR1 LGHDT and CDR2 YNNKEL (reference sequence). Trimming stripped 1 base from V and 7 bases from J, with 4 bases between. CDR3 nucleotides: TGTGCCAGCAGCCAAGCGGGTGGCTACACCTTC. It specifies CASSQAGGYTF.